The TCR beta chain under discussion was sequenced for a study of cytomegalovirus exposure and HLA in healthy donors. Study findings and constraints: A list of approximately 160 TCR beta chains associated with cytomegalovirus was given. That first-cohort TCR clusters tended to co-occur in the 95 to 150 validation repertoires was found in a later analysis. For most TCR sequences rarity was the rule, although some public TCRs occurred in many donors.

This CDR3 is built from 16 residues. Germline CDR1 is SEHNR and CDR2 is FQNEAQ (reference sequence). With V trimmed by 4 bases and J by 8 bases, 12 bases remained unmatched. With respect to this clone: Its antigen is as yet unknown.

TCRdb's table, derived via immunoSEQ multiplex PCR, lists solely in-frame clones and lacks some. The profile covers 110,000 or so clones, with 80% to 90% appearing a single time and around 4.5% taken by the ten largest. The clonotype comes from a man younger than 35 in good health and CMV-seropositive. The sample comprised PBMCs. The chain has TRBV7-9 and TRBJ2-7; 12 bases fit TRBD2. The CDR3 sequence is CASSSQTSGGGNKQYF. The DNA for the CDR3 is TGTGCCAGCAGCTCTCAGACTAGCGGGGGAGGAAATAAGCAGTACTTC.